Presented here are 4 T cell receptor beta chains from one specimen sequenced in a study of molecular identifiers for immune sequencing clone quantification. TCRdb re-derived calls from the PCR reads in MiXCR, one entry per CDR3 protein. The sample gives under 800,000 distinct CDR3 sequences, 25% of which show up once; 0.78% is in the top ten. Sequencing was done on a sample of naive CD8+ T cells from blood, with Jurkat cell RNA spiked in. As for subset: FACS-sorted CD8+CD4-CCR7+CD45RA+ naive T cells. These receptors came from a human donor in good health. Some libraries in this study had Jurkat cell RNA spiked in.

At least ten counts were recorded for this clonotype. The gene calls are TRBV6-2 or TRBV6-3 and TRBJ2-1, with 8 bases that match TRBD2. Looked up from germline, CDR1 is MNHEY and CDR2 is SVGEGT. This CDR3 contains 16 residues. J lost 10 bases, V lost 6 bases, and 17 bases had no gene match. This chain's CDR3 is CASSRTLRAGGKEQFF. DNA for the CDR3: TGTGCCAGCAGCCGTACCCTTAGGGCGGGAGGAAAAGAGCAGTTCTTC.

Only a few counts were recorded for this clonotype. The chain uses TRBV20-1 and TRBJ1-6; TRBD1 matches 8 bases. Germline values: CDR1 DFQATT, CDR2 SNEGSKA (reference sequence). V lost 3 bases to trimming and J lost 0 bases; unmatched junction nucleotides: 1. The CDR3 consists of 15 residues. The CDR3 here is CSARDRDSYNSPLHF. Here the CDR3 DNA reads TGCAGTGCTAGGGACAGGGACTCCTATAATTCACCCCTCCACTTT.

This clonotype was recorded many times. The chain combines TRBV4-3 with TRBJ1-1; 8 nucleotides match TRBD1. V shed 0 bases and J 5 bases; nucleotides not matched to a gene: 8. Germline values: CDR1 LGHNA, CDR2 YSLEER. There are 16 residues in the CDR3. The CDR3 nucleotides are TGCGCCAGCAGCCAAGACTCCCAGGGGGCGGTTACTGAAGCTTTCTTT. Its translation is CASSQDSQGAVTEAFF.

The chain links TRBV28 to TRBJ2-5, with D possibly being TRBD1 or TRBD2 (5 bases each). CDR3 length: 14 amino acids. Germline loops: CDR1 MDHEN, CDR2 SYDVKM. The ends were cut back, 4 bases at V and 4 bases at J, with 13 bases in the middle. Here the CDR3 reads CASSSMGVVETQYF. The CDR3 region has the DNA TGTGCCAGCAGTTCCATGGGGGTAGTAGAGACCCAGTACTTC.